These 15 T cell receptor beta chains were sequenced from one sample in a study of blood T cell repertoires in COVID-19. Method: immunoSEQ multiplex PCR; TCRdb's copy keeps in-frame clones and lacks some. Of roughly 140,000 clones in the sample, 85% to 90% were seen once. Sequenced material: PBMCs or T cells enriched from blood (not recorded which). These receptors were obtained from a man in his sixties who had recovered from COVID-19.

The chain carries TRBV18 and TRBJ2-1, with 10 bases aligning to TRBD2. CDR3 length: 15 amino acids. The germline V gene encodes CDR1 KGHSH and CDR2 LQKENI. The V gene end was trimmed by 3 bases and the J gene end by 4 bases; junction bases not matched to a gene: 3. The CDR3 DNA reads as TGTGCCAGCTCACCTGGGACTAGCGCTTACAATGAGCAGTTCTTC. Amino acids: CASSPGTSAYNEQFF.

The chain is built from TRBV7-2 and TRBJ2-7; a weak D match, TRBD1 (6 bases). The CDR3 is 17 amino acids. Germline CDR1 and CDR2: SGHTA and FQGNSA. The ends were cut back, 0 bases at V and 2 bases at J, with 17 bases in the middle. In DNA form, the CDR3 reads TGTGCCAGCAGCTTAGCGCGTCAGGGGAGTACGGCCTACGAGCAGTACTTC. Its translation: CASSLARQGSTAYEQYF.

This clone has only one observation. The J gene is TRBJ2-5, the V gene TRBV6-4; TRBD2 aligns across 10 bases. The J segment lost 1 base and the V segment lost 4 bases, leaving 3 bases of the junction unmatched. CDR3 length: 15 amino acids. CDR1 is MRHNA, CDR2 SNTAGT, per germline. CDR3 nucleotides: TGTGCCAGCAGTGGGACTAGCGGACCCCAAGAGACCCAGTACTTC. Protein product: CASSGTSGPQETQYF.

This sequence joins TRBV4-2 and TRBJ1-3, with a possible D match to TRBD1 (5 bases). CDR3 length equals 16 residues. V lost 1 base, J lost 0 bases, and 10 bases lay in between. Germline V gene sequence: CDR1 LGHNA, CDR2 YNFKEQ. CDR3 nucleotide sequence: TGTGCCAGCAGCCAAGGGGACTTTAGCTCTGGAAACACCATATATTTT. Translated: CASSQGDFSSGNTIYF.

The V gene is TRBV5-4, the J gene TRBJ2-7; tentatively, D is TRBD2 (5 bases). Trimming took off 3 bases at V and 6 bases at J, with 16 bases between the two ends. The length of the CDR3 is 14 residues. The germline V gene encodes CDR1 SGHNT and CDR2 YYREEE (reference sequence). Written as DNA, the CDR3 is TGTGCCAGCAGCTCGGACCATCTTCGGGGCGAGCAGTACTTC. As protein: CASSSDHLRGEQYF.

The chain couples TRBV2 to TRBJ1-4; 11 positions agree with TRBD1. The CDR3 contains 14 residues. The junction had 6 bases not matched to a gene; V was cut back by 7 bases and J by 8 bases. Germline values: CDR1 SNHLY, CDR2 FYNNEI. CDR3 amino acids: CASTRTGGDEKLFF. The CDR3 coding sequence is TGTGCCAGCACCAGGACAGGGGGCGACGAAAAACTGTTTTTT.

The chain joins TRBV11-1 to TRBJ1-2, with a tentative D call TRBD1 (5 bases). Germline CDR1 is SGHAT and CDR2 is FQDESV (reference sequence). V was pared by 0 bases and J by 8 bases, with 19 bases between. CDR3 length equals 16 residues. CDR3 sequence (DNA): TGTGCCAGCAGCTTAGCCCCGGACACCCTGGTGAGCGGCTACACCTTC. It is translated as CASSLAPDTLVSGYTF.

The chain recombines TRBV5-1 with TRBJ2-5, with a possible D match to TRBD1 (6 bases). The CDR3 runs 17 residues. From germline, CDR1 is SGHRS and CDR2 YFSETQ. Trimming cost V 0 bases and J 2 bases, with 17 bases left between them. CDR3: CASSLAGTRTGQETQYF. CDR3 DNA: TGCGCCAGCAGCTTGGCAGGGACACGAACCGGACAAGAGACCCAGTACTTC. Complete variable domain (other parts from reference TRBV5-1 and TRBJ2-5): KAGVTQTPRYLIKTRGQQVTLSCSPISGHRSVSWYQQTPGQGLQFLFEYFSETQRNKGNFPGRFSGRQFSNSRSEMNVSTLELGDSALYLCASSLAGTRTGQETQYFGPGTRLLVL.

A note on this clone: It is likely a read error, because the conserved phenylalanine at the end of the CDR3 is missing. The limits of the CDR3 on the DNA are not certain, so only TCRdb's listed CDR3 is given. This CDR3 is CASSLRQGLHRAI. The chain links TRBV7-2 to TRBJ1-2; the table's D call TRBD1 went unverified against the DNA. Ends included, the CDR3 has 13 residues. CDR1 is SGHTA, CDR2 FQGNSA, per germline.

This rearrangement joins TRBV30 to TRBJ1-1, with D possibly matching TRBD1 (5 bases). The CDR3 spans 13 residues. The germline V gene encodes CDR1 GTSNPN and CDR2 SVGIG (reference sequence). Trimming left V 1 base short and J 1 base short, with 7 bases between. Here the CDR3 DNA reads TGTGCCTGGAGTGGGGGGGAGAACACTGAAGCTTTCTTT. Its protein product is CAWSGGENTEAFF.

The rearrangement links TRBV7-3 to TRBJ1-1, with 7 positions matching TRBD1. Germline V lookup: CDR1 SGHTA, CDR2 FQGTGA. The J segment lost 4 bases and the V segment lost 5 bases, leaving 4 bases of the junction unmatched. This CDR3 contains 13 residues. CDR3 coding DNA: TGTGCCAGCAGCCCGACAGGGTCCACTGAAGCTTTCTTT. Residues: CASSPTGSTEAFF.

The V gene is TRBV29-1, the J gene TRBJ2-2; tentative D call: TRBD2 (6 bases). V was shortened by 4 bases and J by 5 bases, with 11 bases between the two germline ends. The CDR3 length is 13 residues. The germline CDR1 and CDR2 sequences are SQVTM and ANQGSEA. CDR3 sequence reads: CSVGPGGTGELFF. CDR3 DNA: TGCAGCGTTGGGCCCGGGGGAACCGGGGAGCTGTTTTTT.

The chain combines TRBV13 with TRBJ2-3; 10 nucleotides align to TRBD2. J lost 7 bases, V lost 3 bases, and 4 bases had no gene match. Germline assignment: CDR1 PRHDT and CDR2 FYEKMQ (reference sequence). The CDR3 has 14 residues. The CDR3 loop is CASSFSGGLHTQYF. The CDR3, as DNA: TGTGCCAGCAGCTTTAGCGGGGGGCTTCATACGCAGTATTTT.

CDR3 in amino acids: CASRRSTGGVYEQYF. For the CDR3, the DNA is TGTGCCAGCCGCCGCTCGACAGGGGGGGTCTACGAGCAGTACTTC. The chain recombines TRBV27 with TRBJ2-7; 9 bases map to TRBD1. The V gene's germline CDR1 is MNHEY and CDR2 SMNVEV (reference sequence). The CDR3 has 15 residues. The V and J ends lost 8 bases and 3 bases, in that order; junction bases with no gene match: 11.

The V gene is TRBV12-3 or TRBV12-4, the J gene TRBJ2-2; 9 nucleotides align to TRBD1. There are 13 residues in the CDR3. V lost 6 bases and J lost 6; bases outside the gene matches: 2. CDR3 coding DNA: TGTGCCAGCAGCCGGACAGGGGCCGGGGAGCTGTTTTTT. Encoded protein: CASSRTGAGELFF.